Each of the 30 T cell receptor beta chains below was sequenced from the same sample in a study of blood T cell repertoires in COVID-19. TCRdb's copy holds only in-frame clones and misses some; the assay was immunoSEQ multiplex PCR. The sample contains approximately 99,000 clones, about 87% of which appear only once. The sequenced material came from peripheral blood. The source of these receptors is a human donor in a cohort sampled during active COVID-19.

DNA for the CDR3: TGCAGTGCTAGTCACAGGGGACGGGACTTAGGGGGTGGCACAGATACGCAGTATTTT. Translated: CSASHRGRDLGGGTDTQYF. The gene calls are TRBV20-1 and TRBJ2-3; possible D gene TRBD1, 7 bases. The V gene lost 3 bases and the J gene lost 1 base, with 26 bases spanning the gap. Germline loops: CDR1 DFQATT, CDR2 SNEGSKA (reference sequence). The CDR3 runs 19 residues.

This clone is judged medium-sized. The genes are TRBV6-5 and TRBJ1-1; D is ambiguous. There are 15 residues in the CDR3. Per germline, CDR1 MNHEY and CDR2 SVGAGI. V lost 0 bases and J lost 4, with 12 bases in between. The CDR3 DNA sequence: TGTGCCAGCAGTTACTCGACCGCGGGTGGCACTGAAGCTTTCTTT. The encoded protein is CASSYSTAGGTEAFF.

V gene TRBV28 combines with J gene TRBJ2-5, with D perhaps TRBD2 (6 bases). V shed 5 bases and J shed 4 bases, with 14 bases lying between them. The CDR3 is made up of 14 amino acids. Germline CDR1 MDHEN, CDR2 SYDVKM. The DNA for the CDR3 is TGTGCCAGCAGTCCCCGGGGGAGAGGAGAGACCCAGTACTTC. Amino acids: CASSPRGRGETQYF.

The chain recombines TRBV5-5 with TRBJ2-3; 7 nucleotides agree with TRBD1. The CDR3 runs to 15 residues. J was trimmed by 3 bases and V by 0 bases; bases with no gene match: 4. From germline, CDR1 is SGHKS and CDR2 YYEKEE (reference sequence). CDR3 sequence reads: CASSLVGRGTDTQYF. CDR3 nucleotide sequence: TGTGCCAGCAGCTTGGTCGGCAGGGGGACAGATACGCAGTATTTT.

This clone was observed a handful of times. The chain joins TRBV12-5 to TRBJ2-7, with D perhaps matching TRBD2 (6 bases). The CDR3 runs to 13 residues. The germline CDR1 and CDR2 sequences are LGHNT and FRNRAP. Trimming cost V 11 bases and J 5 bases, with 19 bases left between them. CDR3 residues: CAGGIGVAHEQYF. In DNA, the CDR3 is TGTGCTGGGGGGATAGGAGTTGCTCACGAGCAGTACTTC.

The V call is TRBV13, the J call TRBJ1-2; 10 bases fit TRBD1. V gave up 3 bases and J gave up 8 bases; unmatched junction bases: 6. This CDR3 is built from 14 residues. CDR1 PRHDT and CDR2 FYEKMQ come from the germline V gene (reference sequence). CDR3: CASSFLGQGWGYTF. CDR3 DNA sequence: TGTGCCAGCAGCTTTCTGGGACAGGGGTGGGGCTACACCTTC.

This sequence joins TRBV4-2 and TRBJ2-5, with D uncertain. The CDR3 has 15 residues. With 1 base removed from V and 0 bases from J, the gap between germline ends came to 9 bases. Germline CDR1 is LGHNA and CDR2 is YNFKEQ. CDR3 DNA sequence: TGTGCCAGCAGCCAAGTAACTACTTACCAAGAGACCCAGTACTTC. It yields the protein CASSQVTTYQETQYF.

V and J are TRBV20-1 and TRBJ1-1, with D possibly matching TRBD1 (6 bases). This CDR3 has 11 amino acids. V was shortened by 6 bases and J by 6 bases, with 11 bases between the two germline ends. Germline V gene sequence: CDR1 DFQATT, CDR2 SNEGSKA (reference sequence). DNA for the CDR3: TGCAGTGCCGGACAGTACGCTGAAGCTTTCTTT. Translation: CSAGQYAEAFF.

This chain connects TRBV4-2 to TRBJ2-7; 7 positions match TRBD2. Looked up from germline, CDR1 is LGHNA and CDR2 is YNFKEQ. Losses at the gene ends were 1 base for V and 1 base for J; bases not matched to a gene: 4. The CDR3 has 15 amino acids. The CDR3 loop reads CASSQADSGSYEQYF. CDR3 bases: TGTGCCAGCAGCCAAGCTGATAGCGGGTCCTACGAGCAGTACTTC.

This rearrangement joins TRBV19 to TRBJ2-7; 8 nucleotides align to TRBD2. In germline, CDR1 is LNHDA, CDR2 SQIVND (reference sequence). The CDR3 spans 17 residues. V lost 5 bases and J lost 4; bases outside the gene matches: 16. The CDR3 coding sequence is TGTGCCAGTAGTCCTCGGGGAGCGGGAGCCCCCGGGTACGAGCAGTACTTC. Protein: CASSPRGAGAPGYEQYF.

This clone has only one observation. The chain is built from TRBV5-1 and TRBJ2-3; D is possibly TRBD2 (6 bases). Trimming took off 0 bases at V and 2 bases at J, with 13 bases between the two ends. Germline CDR1 and CDR2: SGHRS and YFSETQ. The CDR3 extends over 16 amino acids. The CDR3 DNA follows: TGCGCCAGCAGCTTGGAGGCCAGGCGGGACACAGATACGCAGTATTTT. Its translation: CASSLEARRDTDTQYF.

The V and J genes are TRBV10-3 and TRBJ2-7; 7 bases map to TRBD2. Germline CDR1 is ENHRY and CDR2 is SYGVKD. There are 13 residues in the CDR3. Trimming removed 4 bases from V and 5 bases from J; junction bases left unmatched: 5. The DNA for the CDR3 is TGTGCCATCAGTGCGCTGGGGGGGGACGAGCAGTACTTC. As protein: CAISALGGDEQYF.

The chain combines TRBV6-2 or TRBV6-3 with TRBJ2-1; D uncertain. The germline CDR1 and CDR2 sequences are MNHEY and SVGEGT. The CDR3 has 12 amino acids. The ends were cut back, 2 bases at V and 8 bases at J, with 7 bases in the middle. The CDR3, as DNA: TGTGCCAGCAGTTACCCCGTTTATGAGCAGTTCTTC. Protein sequence: CASSYPVYEQFF.

V gene TRBV5-1 combines with J gene TRBJ2-7, with 11 bases identical to TRBD1. The CDR3 loop spans 15 amino acids. Unmatched junction bases numbered 7, after V lost 3 bases and J lost 5 bases. Germline V gene lookup returns CDR1 SGHRS and CDR2 YFSETQ. For the CDR3, the DNA is TGCGCCAGCAGCTCCCCGGGACAGGGGGTCAACGAGCAGTACTTC. Translated, it gives CASSSPGQGVNEQYF.

The V call is TRBV11-2, the J call TRBJ1-1; D remains unclear. The V gene lost 6 bases and the J gene lost 4 bases, with 6 bases spanning the gap. Germline V gives CDR1 SGHAT, CDR2 FQNNGV. The CDR3 has 11 amino acids. The CDR3 DNA reads TGTGCCAGCAGGCCAGGCACTGAAGCTTTCTTT. Amino acids: CASRPGTEAFF.

The V call is TRBV3-1 (or the pseudogene TRBV3-2), the J call TRBJ2-7, with D perhaps TRBD2 (6 bases). From germline, CDR1 is LGHDT and CDR2 YNNKEL (reference sequence). V lost 3 bases and J 3 bases, leaving 15 bases between the germline ends. This CDR3 is 15 amino acids long. This chain's CDR3 is CASSQGPTEGYEQYF. As DNA, the CDR3 is TGTGCCAGCAGCCAGGGTCCTACGGAGGGCTACGAGCAGTACTTC.

In this sample, this clone turned up once. The chain joins TRBV27 to TRBJ2-1; maybe TRBD2 (7 bases). CDR3 length equals 14 residues. Trimming took off 6 bases at V and 3 bases at J, with 12 bases between the two ends. Germline V CDR1 and CDR2: MNHEY, SMNVEV (reference sequence). The CDR3 DNA sequence: TGTGCCAGCAGCCGGGGGGCTAACTACAATGAGCAGTTCTTC. As protein: CASSRGANYNEQFF.

V gene TRBV28 combines with J gene TRBJ1-1, with D tentatively TRBD1 (5 bases). The V end was cut by 4 bases, the J end by 0 bases, with 15 bases between. CDR1 and CDR2 from the germline V gene are MDHEN and SYDVKM. The CDR3 contains 16 residues. The CDR3 here is CASSSLQGIMNTEAFF. The CDR3 nucleotides read TGTGCCAGCAGTTCCCTTCAGGGTATAATGAACACTGAAGCTTTCTTT. Drawing the rest from reference TRBV28 and TRBJ1-1, the complete variable domain is DVKVTQSSRYLVKRTGEKVFLECVQDMDHENMFWYRQDPGLGLRLIYFSYDVKMKEKGDIPEGYSVSREKKERFSLILESASTNQTSMYLCASSSLQGIMNTEAFFGQGTRLTVV.

This chain links TRBV7-2 with TRBJ2-7; tentative D call: TRBD2 (6 bases). Trimming took 1 base from V and 3 from J, leaving 13 bases between them. The length of the CDR3 is 15 residues. Germline CDR1 SGHTA, CDR2 FQGNSA. In DNA, the CDR3 is TGTGCCAGCAGCTTAGGTAGGAGGGAGTACTACGAGCAGTACTTC. Its protein is CASSLGRREYYEQYF. Looking up the rest from reference TRBV7-2 and TRBJ2-7 gives the full variable domain: GAGVSQSPSNKVTEKGKDVELRCDPISGHTALYWYRQSLGQGLEFLIYFQGNSAPDKSGLPSDRFSAERTGGSVSTLTIQRTQQEDSAVYLCASSLGRREYYEQYFGPGTRLTVT.

This chain links TRBV11-3 with TRBJ1-4, with D unclear. The CDR3 is made up of 15 amino acids. The germline V and J ends were trimmed by 5 bases and 0 bases, with 10 bases remaining between them. The V gene's germline CDR1 is SGHNT and CDR2 YENEEA. The CDR3 here is CASSEGTATNEKLFF. DNA of the CDR3: TGTGCCAGCAGCGAGGGAACGGCAACTAATGAAAAACTGTTTTTT.

The sample holds a few counts of this clone. The chain couples TRBV6-6 to TRBJ2-4; D might be TRBD2 (5 bases). The CDR3 sequence is 15 residues long. V gave up 2 bases and J gave up 2 bases, with 10 bases separating them. Germline CDR1 and CDR2: MNHNY and SVGAGI (reference sequence). CDR3 region: CASSYTGLSKNIQYF. The CDR3 DNA follows: TGTGCCAGCAGTTACACGGGGTTGTCCAAAAACATTCAGTACTTC.

The chain uses TRBV7-9 and TRBJ1-4; 9 bases line up with TRBD1. V lost 3 bases and J lost 8; bases outside the gene matches: 10. The CDR3 is 16 residues long. CDR1 SEHNR and CDR2 FQNEAQ come from the germline V gene (reference sequence). Written as DNA, the CDR3 is TGTGCCAGCAGCTTCAAACCCGGGACAGGGAAGGAAAAACTGTTTTTT. Translation: CASSFKPGTGKEKLFF. The whole variable domain, remainder taken from reference TRBV7-9 and TRBJ1-4, is DTGVSQNPRHKITKRGQNVTFRCDPISEHNRLYWYRQTLGQGPEFLTYFQNEAQLEKSRLLSDRFSAERPKGSFSTLEIQRTEQGDSAMYLCASSFKPGTGKEKLFFGSGTQLSVL.

This clone showed up just a few times. This chain links TRBV10-1 with TRBJ2-7, with TRBD2 matching over 9 bases. V gave up 0 bases and J gave up 3 bases; unmatched junction bases: 6. CDR1 is WNHNN and CDR2 is SYGVQD in the germline V gene (reference sequence). This CDR3 is 16 amino acids long. Here the CDR3 reads CASSESSGRAVYEQYF. The DNA of the CDR3 is TGCGCCAGCAGTGAGTCTAGCGGGAGAGCTGTCTACGAGCAGTACTTC.

The chain couples TRBV7-9 to TRBJ2-1; D possibly corresponds to TRBD1 (6 bases). Germline V gives CDR1 SEHNR, CDR2 FQNEAQ (reference sequence). Trimming took 5 bases from V and 0 from J, leaving 11 bases between them. The CDR3 runs to 15 residues. The CDR3 spells CASSARGGSYNEQFF. The CDR3 DNA follows: TGTGCCAGCAGCGCCCGAGGGGGCTCCTACAATGAGCAGTTCTTC.

The V call is TRBV5-1, the J call TRBJ1-3, with 7 nucleotides matching TRBD1. V lost 3 bases to trimming and J lost 8 bases; unmatched junction nucleotides: 8. The CDR3 totals 14 residues. Per the germline V gene, CDR1 is SGHRS and CDR2 is YFSETQ. CDR3 DNA: TGCGCCAGCAGCTCCGGGACAGTGGGGGACACCATATATTTT. This translates into CASSSGTVGDTIYF.

The chain combines TRBV11-2 with TRBJ1-3; 12 bases map to TRBD1. CDR1 is SGHAT, CDR2 FQNNGV, per germline. V was pared by 5 bases and J by 3 bases, with 11 bases of the junction left unmatched. This CDR3 has 18 residues. The CDR3 bases are TGTGCCAGCAGCGACTCCGGGACAGGGGGCAGATTTGGAAACACCATATATTTT. This codes for CASSDSGTGGRFGNTIYF.

This clone was counted between two and nine times. The CDR3 bases are TGTGCCAGCAGTTTCGGCAGGATCCAGGTCGACACTGAAGCTTTCTTT. Protein product: CASSFGRIQVDTEAFF. The rearrangement joins TRBV28 to TRBJ1-1; no reliable D call. The V gene's germline CDR1 is MDHEN and CDR2 SYDVKM. This CDR3 is built from 16 residues. Trimming removed 3 bases from V and 3 bases from J, with 17 bases in between.

The chain is built from TRBV2 and TRBJ1-1, with a tentative D call TRBD1 (6 bases). Trimming took off 7 bases at V and 6 bases at J, with 15 bases between the two ends. This CDR3 has 13 residues. CDR1 and CDR2 (germline): SNHLY, FYNNEI. CDR3 sequence: CASMGAPVPEAFF. CDR3 nucleotides: TGTGCCAGCATGGGGGCCCCGGTTCCTGAAGCTTTCTTT.

The chain links TRBV29-1 to TRBJ2-1, with TRBD2 as a possible D gene (6 bases). Trimming took off 0 bases at V and 0 bases at J, with 18 bases between the two ends. The V gene's germline CDR1 is SQVTM and CDR2 ANQGSEA. CDR3 length: 18 residues. CDR3 sequence: CSVEDPSLRGSSYNEQFF. Written as DNA, the CDR3 is TGCAGCGTTGAAGATCCCTCGCTGCGGGGAAGCTCCTACAATGAGCAGTTCTTC.

The V call is TRBV19, the J call TRBJ1-2, with 7 bases aligning to TRBD1. The length of the CDR3 is 15 residues. The junction had 11 bases not matched to a gene; V was cut back by 7 bases and J by 3 bases. Germline V gene lookup returns CDR1 LNHDA and CDR2 SQIVND (reference sequence). CDR3 DNA: TGTGCCAGTATCGAAACACCGGGACAGTACTATGGCTACACCTTC. Translated: CASIETPGQYYGYTF.